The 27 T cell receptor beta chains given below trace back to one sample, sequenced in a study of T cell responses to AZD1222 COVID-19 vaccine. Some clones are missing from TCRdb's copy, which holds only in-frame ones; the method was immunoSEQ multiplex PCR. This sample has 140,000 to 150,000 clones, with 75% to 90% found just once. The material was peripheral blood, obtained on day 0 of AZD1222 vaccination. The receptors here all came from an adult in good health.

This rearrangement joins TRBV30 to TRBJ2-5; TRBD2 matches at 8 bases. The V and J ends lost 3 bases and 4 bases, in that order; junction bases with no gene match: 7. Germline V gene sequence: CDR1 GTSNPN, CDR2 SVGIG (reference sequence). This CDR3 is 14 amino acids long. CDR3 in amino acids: CAWRPRGGRETQYF. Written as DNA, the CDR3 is TGTGCCTGGAGACCCCGGGGGGGAAGAGAGACCCAGTACTTC.

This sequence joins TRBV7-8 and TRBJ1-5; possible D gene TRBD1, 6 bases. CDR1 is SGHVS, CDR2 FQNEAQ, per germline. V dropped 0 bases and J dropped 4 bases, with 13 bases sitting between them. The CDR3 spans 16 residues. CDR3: CASSLALQGRNQPQHF. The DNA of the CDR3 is TGTGCCAGCAGCTTAGCGCTACAGGGCCGGAATCAGCCCCAGCATTTT.

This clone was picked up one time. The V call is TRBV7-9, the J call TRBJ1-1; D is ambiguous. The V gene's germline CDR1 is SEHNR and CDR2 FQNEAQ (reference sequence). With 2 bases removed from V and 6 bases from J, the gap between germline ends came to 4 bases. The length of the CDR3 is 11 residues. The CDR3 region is CASSLSPEAFF. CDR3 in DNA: TGTGCCAGCAGCTTAAGCCCTGAAGCTTTCTTT.

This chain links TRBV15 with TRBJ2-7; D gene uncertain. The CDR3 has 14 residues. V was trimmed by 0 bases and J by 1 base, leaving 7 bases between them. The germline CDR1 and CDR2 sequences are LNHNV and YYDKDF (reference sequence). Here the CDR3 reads CATSRDRSSYEQYF. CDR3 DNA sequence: TGTGCCACCAGCAGAGACAGGTCTTCCTACGAGCAGTACTTC.

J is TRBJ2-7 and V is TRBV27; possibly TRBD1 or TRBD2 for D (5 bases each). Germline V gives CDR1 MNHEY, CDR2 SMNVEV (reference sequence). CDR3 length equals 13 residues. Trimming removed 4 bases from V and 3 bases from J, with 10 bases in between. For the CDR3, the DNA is TGTGCCAGCAGTTCGGGACGTTACTACGAGCAGTACTTC. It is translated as CASSSGRYYEQYF.

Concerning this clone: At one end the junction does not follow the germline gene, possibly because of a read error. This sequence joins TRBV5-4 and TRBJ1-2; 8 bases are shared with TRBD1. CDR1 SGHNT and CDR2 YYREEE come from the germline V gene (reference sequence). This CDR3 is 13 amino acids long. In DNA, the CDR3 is TGTGCCAGCAGATTGGCAGGGGGCAATGGCTACACCTTC. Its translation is CASRLAGGNGYTF.

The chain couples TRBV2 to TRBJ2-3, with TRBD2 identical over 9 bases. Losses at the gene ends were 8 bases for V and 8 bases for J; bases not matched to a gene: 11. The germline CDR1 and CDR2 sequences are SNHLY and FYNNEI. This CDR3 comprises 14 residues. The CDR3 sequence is CASVGTSTWGTQYF. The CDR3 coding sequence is TGTGCCAGCGTTGGGACTAGCACTTGGGGTACGCAGTATTTT.

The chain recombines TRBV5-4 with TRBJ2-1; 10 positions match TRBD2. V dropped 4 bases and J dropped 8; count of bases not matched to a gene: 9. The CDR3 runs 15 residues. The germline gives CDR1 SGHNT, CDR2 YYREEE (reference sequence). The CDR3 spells CASSPRSGGRDEQFF. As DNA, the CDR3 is TGTGCCAGCAGCCCCCGTAGCGGGGGGAGGGATGAGCAGTTCTTC.

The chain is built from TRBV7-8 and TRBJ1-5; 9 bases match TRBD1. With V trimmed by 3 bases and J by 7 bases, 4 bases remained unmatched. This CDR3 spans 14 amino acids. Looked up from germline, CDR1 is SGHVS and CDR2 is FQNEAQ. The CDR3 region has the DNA TGTGCCAGCAGCTTCGGGACAGGGAGCCAGCCCCAGCATTTT. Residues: CASSFGTGSQPQHF.

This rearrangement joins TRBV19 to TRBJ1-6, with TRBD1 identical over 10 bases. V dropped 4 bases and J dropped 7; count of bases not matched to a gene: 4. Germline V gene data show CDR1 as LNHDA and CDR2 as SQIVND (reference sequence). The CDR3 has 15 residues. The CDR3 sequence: CASSRRQGANSPLHF. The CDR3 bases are TGTGCCAGTAGTAGGAGACAGGGGGCCAATTCACCCCTCCACTTT.

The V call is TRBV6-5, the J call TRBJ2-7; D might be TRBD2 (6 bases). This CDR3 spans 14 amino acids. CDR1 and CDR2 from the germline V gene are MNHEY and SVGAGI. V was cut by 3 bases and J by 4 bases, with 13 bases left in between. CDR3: CASSYYGGRYEQYF. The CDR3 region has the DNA TGTGCCAGCAGTTATTACGGGGGTCGATACGAGCAGTACTTC.

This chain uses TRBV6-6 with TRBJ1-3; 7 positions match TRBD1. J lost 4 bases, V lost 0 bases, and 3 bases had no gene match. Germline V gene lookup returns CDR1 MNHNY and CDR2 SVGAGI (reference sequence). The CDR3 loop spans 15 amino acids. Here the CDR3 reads CASSYSAGGGNTIYF. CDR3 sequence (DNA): TGTGCCAGCAGTTACTCGGCAGGGGGAGGAAACACCATATATTTT.

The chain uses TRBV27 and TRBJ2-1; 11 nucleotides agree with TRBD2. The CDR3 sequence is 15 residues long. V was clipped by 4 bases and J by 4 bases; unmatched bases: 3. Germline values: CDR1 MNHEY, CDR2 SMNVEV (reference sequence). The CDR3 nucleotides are TGTGCCAGCAGTTCGCCTAGCGGGAGGTACAATGAGCAGTTCTTC. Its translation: CASSSPSGRYNEQFF.

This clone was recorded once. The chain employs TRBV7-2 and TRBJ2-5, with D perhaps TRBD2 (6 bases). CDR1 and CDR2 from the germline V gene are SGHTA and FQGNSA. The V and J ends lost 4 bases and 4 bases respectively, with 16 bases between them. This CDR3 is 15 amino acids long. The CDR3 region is CASSSLGAGRETQYF. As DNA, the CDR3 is TGTGCCAGCAGCTCCCTCGGGGCCGGGAGAGAGACCCAGTACTTC.

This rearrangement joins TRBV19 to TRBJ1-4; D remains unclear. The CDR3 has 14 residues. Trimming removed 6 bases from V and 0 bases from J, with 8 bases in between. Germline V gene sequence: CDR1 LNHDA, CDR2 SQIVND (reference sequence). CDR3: CASREEATNEKLFF. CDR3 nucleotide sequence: TGTGCCAGTAGGGAGGAAGCAACTAATGAAAAACTGTTTTTT. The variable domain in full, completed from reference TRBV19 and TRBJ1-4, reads DGGITQSPKYLFRKEGQNVTLSCEQNLNHDAMYWYRQDPGQGLRLIYYSQIVNDFQKGDIAEGYSVSREKKESFPLTVTSAQKNPTAFYLCASREEATNEKLFFGSGTQLSVL.

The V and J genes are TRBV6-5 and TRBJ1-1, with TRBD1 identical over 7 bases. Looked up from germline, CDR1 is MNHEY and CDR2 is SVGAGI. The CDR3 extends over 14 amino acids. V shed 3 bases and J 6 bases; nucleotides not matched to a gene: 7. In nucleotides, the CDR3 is TGTGCCAGCAGTTATGGACAGGCCGTCCCTGAAGCTTTCTTT. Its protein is CASSYGQAVPEAFF.

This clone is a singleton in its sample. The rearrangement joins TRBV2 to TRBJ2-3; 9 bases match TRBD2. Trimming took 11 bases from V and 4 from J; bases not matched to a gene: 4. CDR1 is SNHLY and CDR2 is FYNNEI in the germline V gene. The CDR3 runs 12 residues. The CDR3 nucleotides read TGTGCCGGAGGGACTAGCCCAGATACGCAGTATTTT. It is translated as CAGGTSPDTQYF.

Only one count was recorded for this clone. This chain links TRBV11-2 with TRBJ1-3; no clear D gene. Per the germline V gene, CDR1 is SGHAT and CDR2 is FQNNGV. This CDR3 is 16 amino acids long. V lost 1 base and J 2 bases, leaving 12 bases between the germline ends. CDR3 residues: CASSLVVNRPGNTIYF. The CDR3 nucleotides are TGTGCCAGCAGCTTAGTTGTAAATCGACCTGGAAACACCATATATTTT.

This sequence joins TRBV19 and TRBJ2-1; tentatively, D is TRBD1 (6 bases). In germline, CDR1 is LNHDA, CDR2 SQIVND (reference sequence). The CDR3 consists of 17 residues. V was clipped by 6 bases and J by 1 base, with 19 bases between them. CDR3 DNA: TGTGCCAGTAGCGTTAAGCTACAGGGTAGGTCCTACAATGAGCAGTTCTTC. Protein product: CASSVKLQGRSYNEQFF.

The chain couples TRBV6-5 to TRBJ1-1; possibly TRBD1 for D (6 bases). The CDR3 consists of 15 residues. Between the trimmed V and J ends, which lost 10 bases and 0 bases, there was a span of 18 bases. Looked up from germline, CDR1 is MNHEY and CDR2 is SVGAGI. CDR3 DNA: TGTGCCACCGGGGTCCAGGGGTTAATGAACACTGAAGCTTTCTTT. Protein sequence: CATGVQGLMNTEAFF.

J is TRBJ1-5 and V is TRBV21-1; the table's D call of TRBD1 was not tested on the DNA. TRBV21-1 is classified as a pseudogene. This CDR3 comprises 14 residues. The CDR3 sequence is CASSGGQSNQPQHF. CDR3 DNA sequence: TGTGCCAGCAGCGGGGGACAGAGCAATCAGCCCCAGCATTTT.

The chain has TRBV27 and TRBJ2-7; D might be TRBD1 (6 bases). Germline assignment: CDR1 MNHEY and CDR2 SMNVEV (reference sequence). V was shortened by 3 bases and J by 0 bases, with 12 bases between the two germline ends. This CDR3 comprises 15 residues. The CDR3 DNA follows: TGTGCCAGCAGTTTGTGGGGGCCTAGCTCCTACGAGCAGTACTTC. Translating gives CASSLWGPSSYEQYF.

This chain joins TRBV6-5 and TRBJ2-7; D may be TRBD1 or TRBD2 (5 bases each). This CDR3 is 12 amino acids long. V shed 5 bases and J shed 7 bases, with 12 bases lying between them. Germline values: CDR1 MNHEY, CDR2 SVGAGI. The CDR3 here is CASSQTGTEQYF. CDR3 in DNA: TGTGCCAGCAGTCAAACCGGGACGGAGCAGTACTTC.

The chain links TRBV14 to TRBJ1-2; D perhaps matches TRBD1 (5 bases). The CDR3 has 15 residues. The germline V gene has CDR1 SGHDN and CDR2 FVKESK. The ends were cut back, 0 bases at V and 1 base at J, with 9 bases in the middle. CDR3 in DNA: TGTGCCAGCAGCCAAGAGCTGGGACTTAACTATGGCTACACCTTC. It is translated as CASSQELGLNYGYTF.

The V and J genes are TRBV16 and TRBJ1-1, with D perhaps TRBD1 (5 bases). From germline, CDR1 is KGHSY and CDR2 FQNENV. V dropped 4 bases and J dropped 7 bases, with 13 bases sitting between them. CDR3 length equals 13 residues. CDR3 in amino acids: CASSLADRYEAFF. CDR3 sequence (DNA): TGTGCCAGCAGCCTCGCCGACAGATATGAAGCTTTCTTT.

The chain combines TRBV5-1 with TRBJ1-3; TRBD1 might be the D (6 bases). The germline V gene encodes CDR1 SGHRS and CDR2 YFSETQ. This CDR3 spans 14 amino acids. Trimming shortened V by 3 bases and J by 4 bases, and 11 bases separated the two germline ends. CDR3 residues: CASSSTGEGNTIYF. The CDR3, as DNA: TGCGCCAGCAGCTCGACAGGAGAAGGAAACACCATATATTTT.

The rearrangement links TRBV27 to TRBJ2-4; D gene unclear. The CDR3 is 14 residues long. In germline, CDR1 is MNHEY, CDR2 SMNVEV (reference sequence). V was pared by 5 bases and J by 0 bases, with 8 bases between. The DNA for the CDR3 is TGTGCCAGCAGTCTCCTCCTAGCCAAAAACATTCAGTACTTC. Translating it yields CASSLLLAKNIQYF.